This passage covers 15 T cell receptor beta chains from one sample sequenced in a study of early T cells in non-severe SARS-CoV-2 infection. Each CDR3 protein is one row after TCRdb ran MiXCR on the 5' RACE reads. The table includes about 61,000 distinct CDR3 sequences, 7.5% to 10% detected once. Sequencing was carried out using whole blood. The receptors come from an adult who was a healthcare worker with PCR-confirmed SARS-CoV-2 infection or an uninfected control (not recorded which).

This clonotype has more than one count but fewer than ten. The chain recombines TRBV9 with TRBJ2-3, with D possibly called TRBD1 or TRBD2 (5 bases each). The CDR3 is made up of 15 amino acids. Germline CDR1 and CDR2: SGDLS and YYNGEE. The V end was cut by 4 bases, the J end by 4 bases, with 16 bases between. The CDR3: CASSTRYRGSDTQYF. The CDR3 DNA sequence: TGTGCCAGCAGCACTCGATACCGGGGCTCAGATACGCAGTATTTT.

This clonotype occurred a few times. This rearrangement joins TRBV6-5 to TRBJ1-1; TRBD1 agrees at 7 bases. The CDR3 covers 17 residues. The germline V gene encodes CDR1 MNHEY and CDR2 SVGAGI. The J segment lost 0 bases and the V segment lost 5 bases, leaving 12 bases of the junction unmatched. This CDR3 reads CASSARQGRIMNTEAFF. In DNA form, the CDR3 reads TGTGCCAGCAGTGCCCGACAGGGAAGGATAATGAACACTGAAGCTTTCTTT.

CDR3 nucleotides: TGCAGTGCGGTCTACGGACTAGCGGGGGGCTCAGATACGCAGTATTTT. Translating it yields CSAVYGLAGGSDTQYF. The chain uses TRBV20-1 and TRBJ2-3; 14 bases match TRBD2. V dropped 6 bases and J dropped 4; count of bases not matched to a gene: 9. This CDR3 comprises 16 residues. Germline CDR1 reads DFQATT; CDR2 reads SNEGSKA (reference sequence).

The rearrangement links TRBV28 to TRBJ1-5, with D perhaps TRBD1 (6 bases). Germline lookup yields CDR1 MDHEN and CDR2 SYDVKM. The CDR3 runs 14 residues. V dropped 3 bases and J dropped 3 bases, with 9 bases sitting between them. In DNA form, the CDR3 reads TGTGCCAGCAGTTTTACAGGGACCAATCAGCCCCAGCATTTT. Its translation is CASSFTGTNQPQHF.

The sample holds a few counts of this clonotype. V is TRBV20-1 and J is TRBJ2-2, with TRBD2 identical over 7 bases. The germline gives CDR1 DFQATT, CDR2 SNEGSKA (reference sequence). This CDR3 comprises 14 residues. Trimming removed 6 bases from V and 4 bases from J; junction bases left unmatched: 8. The CDR3: CSAQQAGPTGELFF. The CDR3 DNA is TGCAGTGCCCAGCAAGCGGGGCCCACCGGGGAGCTGTTTTTT.

The rearrangement links TRBV10-3 to TRBJ2-1; TRBD1 might be the D (5 bases). Germline CDR1 is ENHRY and CDR2 is SYGVKD. This CDR3 region has 12 residues. Trimming cost V 2 bases and J 7 bases, with 6 bases left between them. This chain's CDR3 is CAISERGNEQFF. The CDR3 bases are TGTGCCATCAGTGAGAGGGGAAATGAGCAGTTCTTC.

This clonotype was seen many times. CDR3 amino acids: CASSLDSPNSPLHF. The DNA for the CDR3 is TGTGCCAGCAGCCTTGACAGCCCAAATTCACCCCTCCACTTT. The chain couples TRBV3-1 to TRBJ1-6, with D possibly being TRBD1 (5 bases). Germline V gene data show CDR1 as LGHDT and CDR2 as YNNKEL (reference sequence). V lost 4 bases to trimming and J lost 7 bases, with 11 bases between them. The CDR3 length is 14 residues.

This clonotype has a count of ten or more. The V call is TRBV7-9, the J call TRBJ2-1; TRBD1 is a possible D gene (6 bases). Germline V gives CDR1 SEHNR, CDR2 FQNEAQ (reference sequence). The CDR3 contains 17 residues. V shed 0 bases and J shed 6 bases, with 18 bases lying between them. CDR3 protein: CASSLAIDTLGANEQFF. DNA of the CDR3: TGTGCCAGCAGCTTAGCGATCGACACCCTGGGGGCCAATGAGCAGTTCTTC.

The table lists this clonotype with a few counts. CDR3 amino acids: CASSPGVAGPHGYTF. Written as DNA, the CDR3 is TGTGCCAGCAGCCCGGGTGTCGCCGGCCCTCATGGCTACACCTTC. This rearrangement joins TRBV3-1 to TRBJ1-2; unclear D gene. The V end was cut by 4 bases, the J end by 6 bases, with 18 bases between. Germline CDR1 LGHDT, CDR2 YNNKEL (reference sequence). CDR3 length equals 15 residues.

The chain couples TRBV6-5 to TRBJ2-7; D gene uncertain. CDR1 and CDR2 from the germline V gene are MNHEY and SVGAGI. Trimming cost V 6 bases and J 4 bases, with 10 bases left between them. The CDR3 covers 12 residues. DNA of the CDR3: TGTGCCAGCAGACAGACCAAATACGAGCAGTACGTC. It yields the protein CASRQTKYEQYV.

This clonotype has at least ten counts. The V call is TRBV10-1, the J call TRBJ1-5; D is undetermined. Trimming took 2 bases from V and 6 from J, leaving 8 bases between them. Germline V gives CDR1 WNHNN, CDR2 SYGVQD (reference sequence). This CDR3 contains 13 residues. The CDR3, as DNA: TGCGCCAGCAGTGAGGAATTTGGTCAGCCCCAGCATTTT. It translates to CASSEEFGQPQHF.

This clonotype showed up just a few times. The rearrangement joins TRBV5-8 to TRBJ2-3; the D gene is possibly TRBD1 (5 bases). CDR1 is SGHTS and CDR2 is YDEGEE in the germline V gene. This CDR3 contains 15 residues. V was pared by 6 bases and J by 0 bases, with 14 bases between. The CDR3 region is CASTLWGSSTDTQYF. CDR3 nucleotides: TGTGCCAGCACCCTGTGGGGCTCAAGCACAGATACGCAGTATTTT.

This clonotype was picked up a small number of times. CDR3 loop: CASSLQDTQYF. In DNA form, the CDR3 reads TGTGCCAGCAGTTTACAAGATACGCAGTATTTT. V and J are TRBV28 and TRBJ2-3; D not resolved. There are 11 residues in the CDR3. The germline V gene has CDR1 MDHEN and CDR2 SYDVKM. V was trimmed by 2 bases and J by 5 bases, leaving 2 bases between them.

For the CDR3, the DNA is TGTGCCAGCAGCTTAGAGGGTCCGCAGGTCTGGGATAGCAATCAGCCCCAGCATTTT. This encodes CASSLEGPQVWDSNQPQHF. This chain joins TRBV7-9 and TRBJ1-5; D uncertain. Germline CDR1 is SEHNR and CDR2 is FQNEAQ (reference sequence). There are 19 residues in the CDR3. The V and J ends lost 1 base and 0 bases respectively, with 19 bases between them. Filled out from reference TRBV7-9 and TRBJ1-5, the complete variable domain reads DTGVSQNPRHKITKRGQNVTFRCDPISEHNRLYWYRQTLGQGPEFLTYFQNEAQLEKSRLLSDRFSAERPKGSFSTLEIQRTEQGDSAMYLCASSLEGPQVWDSNQPQHFGDGTRLSIL.

This clonotype came up a few times. The rearrangement joins TRBV30 to TRBJ1-2; TRBD1 might be the D (5 bases). There are 13 residues in the CDR3. Trimming took 2 bases from V and 2 from J, leaving 9 bases between them. The germline V gene encodes CDR1 GTSNPN and CDR2 SVGIG (reference sequence). The CDR3 loop is CAWSPGGNYGYTF. For the CDR3, the DNA is TGTGCCTGGAGTCCCGGGGGAAACTATGGCTACACCTTC.